This T cell receptor (beta chain) comes out of a study of beta chain features in type 1 diabetes. About the research overall: Sorted cells examined across all samples numbered 100 million to 140 million.

Reverse transcribing all isolated RNA meant expressed TCRB transcripts were sequenced. Read counts averaged roughly 3.7 million for samples of naive, central memory and regulatory T cells. Produced via immunoSEQ multiplex PCR; TCRdb's table is partial and in-frame only. The sample holds some 250,000 clones; 14% are singletons and the top ten take around 0.019%. On this clone itself: Antigen unknown.

Study-wide results and caveats: When Type 1 diabetes patients were examined, their TCRB CDR3s proved moderately but significantly shorter in all four CD4+ subsets. Whatever favoring of shorter templates PCR might show would apply equally to patients and controls. Fewer insertions but more deletions were seen at VDJ junctions in type 1 diabetes patients.

The germline V gene has CDR1 SNHLY and CDR2 FYNNEI. The CDR3 contains 13 residues. The ends were cut back, 4 bases at V and 7 bases at J, with 13 bases in the middle. Source material: naive CD4+ T cells from blood. This TCR came from a man under 40 with type 1 diabetes. V is TRBV2 and J is TRBJ1-1; weak D call: TRBD1 (6 bases). The chain's CDR3 is CASSAGATGEAFF. In nucleotides, the CDR3 is TGTGCCAGCAGTGCAGGGGCTACGGGTGAAGCTTTCTTT.